This T cell receptor beta chain is drawn from a study of T cells in Graves' hyperthyroidism and ophthalmopathy. Amplified TCR beta CDR3 regions came from RNA transcripts. A first-round RT-PCR of the TCR CDR3 used the HTBI primer set. TCRdb called the multiplex PCR reads again in MiXCR, with one record for every CDR3 protein. The table lists 300,000 to 450,000 distinct CDR3 sequences, approximately 13% of them singletons. The CDR3 has 12 residues. Germline assignment: CDR1 SEHNR and CDR2 FQNEAQ (reference sequence). The V gene lost 5 bases and the J gene lost 3 bases, with 7 bases spanning the gap. Study results and caveats: Most thyroid-expanded clonotypes above 0.001 were also found in blood.

This clonotype was counted at least ten times. What it recognizes is unknown. Each 10 ml fresh peripheral blood draw supplied the PBMCs. The rearrangement joins TRBV7-9 to TRBJ1-1, with D unresolved. The TCR comes from a young man with Graves' hyperthyroidism that later progressed to Graves' ophthalmopathy. Sequenced material: blood. The chain's CDR3 is CASSRDYTEAFF. The CDR3 DNA is TGTGCCAGCAGCCGTGACTACACTGAAGCTTTCTTT.